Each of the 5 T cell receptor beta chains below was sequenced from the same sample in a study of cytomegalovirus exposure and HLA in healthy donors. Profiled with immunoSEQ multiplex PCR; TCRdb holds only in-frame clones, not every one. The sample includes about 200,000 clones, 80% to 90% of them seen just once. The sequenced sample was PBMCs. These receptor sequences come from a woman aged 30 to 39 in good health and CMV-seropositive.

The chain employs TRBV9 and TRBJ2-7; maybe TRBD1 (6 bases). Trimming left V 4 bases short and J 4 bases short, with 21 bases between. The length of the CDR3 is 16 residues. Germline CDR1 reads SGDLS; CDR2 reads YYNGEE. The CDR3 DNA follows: TGTGCCAGCAGCATGGATACAGGGTCGGCGTTGTACGAGCAGTACTTC. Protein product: CASSMDTGSALYEQYF.

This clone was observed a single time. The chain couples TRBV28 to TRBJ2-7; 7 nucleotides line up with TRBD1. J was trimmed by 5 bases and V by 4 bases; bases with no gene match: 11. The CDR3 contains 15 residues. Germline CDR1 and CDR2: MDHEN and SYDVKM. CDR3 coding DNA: TGTGCCAGCAGTTCCTACCGACAGGGTTCCAACGAGCAGTACTTC. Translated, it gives CASSSYRQGSNEQYF.

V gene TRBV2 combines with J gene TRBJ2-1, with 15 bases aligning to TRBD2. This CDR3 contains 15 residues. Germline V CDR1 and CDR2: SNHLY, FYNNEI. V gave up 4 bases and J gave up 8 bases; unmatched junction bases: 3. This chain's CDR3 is CASSAGTSGGHEQFF. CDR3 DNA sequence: TGTGCCAGCAGTGCCGGGACTAGCGGGGGGCATGAGCAGTTCTTC.

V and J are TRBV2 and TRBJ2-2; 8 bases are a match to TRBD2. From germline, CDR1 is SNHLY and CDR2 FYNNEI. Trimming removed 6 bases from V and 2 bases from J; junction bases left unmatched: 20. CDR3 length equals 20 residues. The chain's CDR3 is CASSASGTASRGDNTGELFF. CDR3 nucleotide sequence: TGTGCCAGCAGCGCCTCCGGGACCGCCTCGCGGGGGGATAACACCGGGGAGCTGTTTTTT.

The CDR3 nucleotides read TGTGCCAGCAGTTACTCTTCCGGGGCCTACAATGAGCAGTTCTTC. Its protein product is CASSYSSGAYNEQFF. The V gene is TRBV6-6, the J gene TRBJ2-1, with D maybe TRBD2 (5 bases). Germline lookup yields CDR1 MNHNY and CDR2 SVGAGI (reference sequence). The V gene lost 0 bases and the J gene lost 2 bases, with 8 bases spanning the gap. This CDR3 is built from 15 residues.